These T cell receptor beta chains were read from a single sample in a study of T cells after yellow fever vaccination. In TCRdb, the 5' RACE reads were re-called with MiXCR into one record per CDR3 protein. The sample shows under 550,000 distinct CDR3 sequences, around a fifth of them seen only once. Sample: PBMCs, taken 20 to 25 days after the first yellow fever vaccination. The receptors originated from a man aged 18 to 29 who received the YFV17D yellow fever vaccine. CDR3s include the opening cysteine and the closing phenylalanine or tryptophan. D genes are given only for firm matches. Size values are once, few and many counts, or a class for expanded clones, and some rows have none.

J gene | D gene | clone size | V gene | CDR3 protein | CDR3 DNA
TRBJ2-2 | TRBD1 | - | TRBV11-2 | CASSADRVGTGELFF | TGTGCCAGCAGCGCGGACAGGGTAGGAACCGGGGAGCTGTTTTTT
TRBJ1-1 | - | - | TRBV7-3 | CASSPGATNTEAFF | TGTGCCAGCAGCCCAGGGGCCACGAACACTGAAGCTTTCTTT
TRBJ2-7 | TRBD1 | - | TRBV11-3 | CASSSGQGWEQYF | TGTGCCAGCAGCTCGGGACAGGGTTGGGAGCAGTACTTC
TRBJ2-1 | TRBD2 | - | TRBV29-1 | CSGIERGYNEQFF | TGCAGCGGAATAGAGCGGGGATACAATGAGCAGTTCTTC
TRBJ1-5 | - | few | TRBV7-2 | CASSFSPGAHGNQPQHF | TGTGCCAGCAGCTTTAGCCCGGGGGCGCATGGGAATCAGCCCCAGCATTTT
TRBJ1-5 | - | many | TRBV6-2/TRBV6-3 | CASSSPREINQPQHF | TGTGCCAGCAGTTCCCCCCGGGAGATCAATCAGCCCCAGCATTTT
TRBJ1-1 | - | - | TRBV4-3 | CASSHRDSRGTEAFF | TGCGCCAGCAGCCACAGGGATAGCAGGGGCACTGAAGCTTTCTTT
TRBJ2-7 | - | once | TRBV20-1 | CSAPHSSYSYEQYF | TGCAGTGCCCCCCACTCGAGTTACTCCTACGAGCAGTACTTC
TRBJ1-1 | - | few | TRBV5-1 | CASSSDRLITEAFF | TGCGCCAGCAGCTCTGACAGATTGATCACTGAAGCTTTCTTT
TRBJ1-1 | - | many | TRBV5-5 | CASSFRAKNTEAFF | TGTGCCAGCAGCTTCAGGGCCAAGAACACTGAAGCTTTCTTT
TRBJ1-2 | - | few | TRBV15 | CATSPQGSFYGYTF | TGTGCCACCAGCCCGCAGGGGTCTTTCTATGGCTACACCTTC
TRBJ2-2 | TRBD1 | - | TRBV24-1 | CATSGTGTGATGELFF | TGTGCCACCAGTGGCACCGGGACAGGGGCCACCGGGGAGCTGTTTTTT
TRBJ2-5 | TRBD2 | - | TRBV7-8 | CASSLRLAPGTQYF | TGTGCCAGCAGCTTACGACTAGCTCCGGGGACCCAGTACTTC
TRBJ2-2 | - | - | TRBV7-2 | CASSSNQGPGELFF | TGTGCCAGCAGCTCCAATCAGGGGCCCGGGGAGCTGTTTTTT
TRBJ2-1 | TRBD1 | - | TRBV5-1 | CASSLPTGGGEQFF | TGCGCCAGCAGCTTGCCCACAGGGGGCGGTGAGCAGTTCTTC
TRBJ1-2 | - | few | TRBV15 | CATSRESTYGYTF | TGTGCCACCAGCAGAGAAAGCACGTATGGCTACACCTTC
TRBJ2-3 | TRBD2 | - | TRBV27 | CASSSWTSVTDTQYF | TGTGCCAGCAGTTCCTGGACTAGTGTCACAGATACGCAGTATTTT
TRBJ2-7 | TRBD2 | few | TRBV11-2 | CASSSRARGDEQYF | TGTGCCAGCAGCAGCCGGGCCCGGGGGGACGAGCAGTACTTC
TRBJ1-2 | TRBD1 | few | TRBV12-3/TRBV12-4 | CASSLRTGTYGYTF | TGTGCCAGCAGCCTGAGGACAGGGACCTATGGCTACACCTTC
TRBJ2-3 | - | few | TRBV18 | CASSPQRTDTQYF | TGTGCCAGCTCACCACAAAGGACAGATACGCAGTATTTT
TRBJ2-4 | TRBD2 | once | TRBV2 | CASRGGENIQYF | TGTGCCAGCAGGGGGGGGGAAAACATTCAGTACTTC
TRBJ1-5 | TRBD1 | - | TRBV6-1 | CASSRGQGEFYSNQPQHF | TGTGCCAGCAGCCGGGGACAGGGGGAATTCTATAGCAATCAGCCCCAGCATTTT
TRBJ1-2 | - | - | TRBV12-3/TRBV12-4 | CASGTRTASTNYGYTF | TGTGCCAGCGGAACCCGGACGGCATCTACTAACTATGGCTACACCTTC
TRBJ1-1 | - | - | TRBV7-6 | CASSVTSYRSGTEAFF | TGTGCCAGCAGCGTAACTTCGTATAGATCGGGAACTGAAGCTTTCTTT
TRBJ1-2 | - | - | TRBV6-5 | CASSYSDSHANYGYTF | TGTGCCAGCAGTTACTCGGATTCACACGCTAACTATGGCTACACCTTC
TRBJ1-1 | TRBD1 | - | TRBV4-1 | CASSHQVLAGGLVNTEAFF | TGCGCCAGCAGCCACCAAGTTCTAGCAGGGGGCTTGGTGAACACTGAAGCTTTCTTT
TRBJ2-3 | - | - | TRBV6-5 | CASSYEGRGSDTQYF | TGTGCCAGCAGTTATGAGGGTAGGGGGTCAGATACGCAGTATTTT
TRBJ2-2 | - | few | TRBV7-3 | CASSPLGSGELFF | TGTGCCAGCAGCCCCTTAGGGTCCGGGGAGCTGTTTTTT
TRBJ2-2 | - | - | TRBV13 | CASSFFPENTGELFF | TGTGCCAGCAGCTTTTTTCCCGAGAACACCGGGGAGCTGTTTTTT
TRBJ2-5 | TRBD2 | - | TRBV10-3 | CAIMQPSGQETQYF | TGTGCCATCATGCAGCCTAGCGGACAAGAGACCCAGTACTTC
TRBJ1-1 | - | once | TRBV6-5 | CASSYSTSLDGAFF | TGTGCCAGCAGTTATTCGACGTCTTTAGACGGGGCTTTCTTT
TRBJ2-5 | - | - | TRBV10-2 | CASSGWDGGVETQYF | TGCGCCAGCAGTGGATGGGACGGAGGAGTAGAGACCCAGTACTTC
TRBJ1-5 | - | few | TRBV6-1 | CASSQGSLSNQPQHF | TGTGCCAGCAGTCAGGGTTCTCTTAGCAATCAGCCCCAGCATTTT
TRBJ2-5 | - | - | TRBV29-1 | CSVEWGIQETQYF | TGCAGCGTTGAGTGGGGGATCCAAGAGACCCAGTACTTC
TRBJ1-5 | - | - | TRBV12-3/TRBV12-4 | CASSPIVGHQPQHF | TGTGCCAGCAGCCCCATCGTGGGACATCAGCCCCAGCATTTT
TRBJ1-2 | - | - | TRBV28 | CASNTGYGYTF | TGTGCCAGTAATACAGGCTATGGCTACACCTTC
TRBJ1-6 | - | - | TRBV4-2 | CASSQDGRSSYNSPLHF | TGTGCCAGCAGCCAAGATGGAAGGAGCTCCTATAATTCACCACTCCACTTT
TRBJ2-3 | TRBD2 | - | TRBV20-1 | CSAPSGGAEDTQYF | TGCAGTGCTCCTAGCGGGGGGGCCGAAGATACGCAGTATTTT
TRBJ2-3 | TRBD1 | - | TRBV7-8 | CASSSLDRVEDTQYF | TGTGCCAGCAGCTCTCTAGACAGGGTCGAGGATACGCAGTATTTT
TRBJ1-1 | TRBD1 | few | TRBV19 | CASSMGQMNTEAFF | TGTGCCAGTAGTATGGGACAGATGAACACTGAAGCTTTCTTT
TRBJ1-2 | - | few | TRBV4-2 | CASSQEAGVTGYTF | TGTGCCAGCAGCCAAGAGGCGGGGGTAACGGGCTACACCTTC
TRBJ2-1 | - | - | TRBV5-1 | CASSSLKEGGNEQFF | TGCGCCAGCAGCTCCCTCAAAGAGGGGGGCAATGAGCAGTTCTTC
TRBJ2-1 | TRBD2 | - | TRBV4-2 | CASSLTGGAVYEQFF | TGTGCCAGCAGCCTAACCGGGGGGGCAGTCTATGAGCAGTTCTTC
TRBJ2-1 | - | - | TRBV7-2 | CASSPQGADGEQFF | TGTGCCAGCAGCCCCCAAGGGGCGGATGGTGAGCAGTTCTTC
TRBJ2-2 | - | few | TRBV2 | CASRSLGVYTGELFF | TGTGCCAGCAGATCCCTGGGGGTTTATACCGGGGAGCTGTTTTTT
TRBJ2-2 | - | - | TRBV7-7 | CASTPIRVGTGELFF | TGTGCTAGCACCCCAATCAGGGTGGGGACCGGGGAGCTGTTTTTT